Below, 3 T cell receptor beta chains from the same sample are listed, as sequenced in a study of blood T cell repertoires in COVID-19. Libraries were prepared by immunoSEQ multiplex PCR; TCRdb keeps only in-frame clonotypes and omits some of them. The sample has 250,000 to 350,000 clones; about nine tenths are singletons. Material: PBMCs or T cells enriched from blood (not recorded which). The source of these receptors is a woman between 18 and 30 years old who had recovered from COVID-19.

The chain has TRBV3-1 (or the pseudogene TRBV3-2) and TRBJ2-1, with 10 bases fitting TRBD2. Germline-derived CDR1 and CDR2 are LGHDT and YNNKEL (reference sequence). This CDR3 is 19 amino acids long. V trimming: 4 bases; J trimming: 7 bases; junction bases outside the gene matches: 19. The CDR3 DNA follows: TGTGCCAGCAGCCCCCGCGTCCATAGCGGGAGGCTCACAGATAATGAGCAGTTCTTC. Its protein product is CASSPRVHSGRLTDNEQFF.

The chain links TRBV7-2 to TRBJ2-1; 9 nucleotides agree with TRBD2. CDR3 length: 15 amino acids. V lost 3 bases to trimming and J lost 4 bases; unmatched junction nucleotides: 4. Germline CDR1 is SGHTA and CDR2 is FQGNSA. This CDR3 reads CASSFSGGFYNEQFF. CDR3 DNA: TGTGCCAGCAGCTTTAGCGGGGGCTTTTACAATGAGCAGTTCTTC.

The chain has TRBV14 and TRBJ1-2; weak D call: TRBD1 (5 bases). Germline V gene sequence: CDR1 SGHDN, CDR2 FVKESK. The CDR3 is 17 residues long. V lost 0 bases to trimming and J lost 2 bases, with 16 bases between them. CDR3 DNA: TGTGCCAGCAGCCAAGATATTCGCAGGGAAGGGAACTATGGCTACACCTTC. This sequence encodes CASSQDIRREGNYGYTF. The whole variable domain, remainder taken from reference TRBV14 and TRBJ1-2, is EAGVTQFPSHSVIEKGQTVTLRCDPISGHDNLYWYRRVMGKEIKFLLHFVKESKQDESGMPNNRFLAERTGGTYSTLKVQPAELEDSGVYFCASSQDIRREGNYGYTFGSGTRLTVV.